This T cell receptor beta chain was obtained from a study of T cell responses to AZD1222 COVID-19 vaccine. The study, taken as a whole, reports: Clonal diversity was possibly underestimated, and white British individuals and females predominated among donors. Only a handful of AZD1222 recipients, more than five in all, had baseline seropositivity. Two doses of AZD1222 preceded a rise in Spike-specific TCR breadth and depth.

Regarding this clone: Its antigen remains unknown. Other DNA sequences within the sample encode an identical CDR3.

TCRdb's copy holds only in-frame clones and misses some; the assay was immunoSEQ multiplex PCR. The data show 130,000 to 150,000 clones, 70% to 90% seen once. The germline V and J ends were trimmed by 1 base and 4 bases, with 10 bases remaining between them. Germline V gene sequence: CDR1 LGHDT, CDR2 YNNKEL (reference sequence). The CDR3 sequence is 14 residues long. This receptor was identified in an adult in good health. This specimen was peripheral blood, taken on day 0 of AZD1222 vaccination. The V call is TRBV3-1 (or the pseudogene TRBV3-2), the J call TRBJ1-2, with a tentative D call TRBD1 (5 bases). The CDR3: CASSQAGTGYGYTF. The CDR3 DNA sequence: TGTGCCAGCAGCCAAGCCGGGACGGGCTATGGCTACACCTTC.